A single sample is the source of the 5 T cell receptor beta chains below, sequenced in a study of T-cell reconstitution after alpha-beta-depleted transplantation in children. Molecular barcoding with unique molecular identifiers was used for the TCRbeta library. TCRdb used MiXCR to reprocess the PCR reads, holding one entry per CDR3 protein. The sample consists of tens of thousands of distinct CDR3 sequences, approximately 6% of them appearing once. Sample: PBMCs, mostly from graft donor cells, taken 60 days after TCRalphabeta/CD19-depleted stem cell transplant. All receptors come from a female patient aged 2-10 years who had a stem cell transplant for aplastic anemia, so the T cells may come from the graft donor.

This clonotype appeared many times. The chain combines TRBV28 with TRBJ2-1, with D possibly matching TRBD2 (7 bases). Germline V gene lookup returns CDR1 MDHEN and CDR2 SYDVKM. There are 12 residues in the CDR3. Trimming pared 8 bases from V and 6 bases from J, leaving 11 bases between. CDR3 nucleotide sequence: TGTGCCAGCGGGGGGGGGCTCAATGAGCAGTTCTTC. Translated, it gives CASGGGLNEQFF.

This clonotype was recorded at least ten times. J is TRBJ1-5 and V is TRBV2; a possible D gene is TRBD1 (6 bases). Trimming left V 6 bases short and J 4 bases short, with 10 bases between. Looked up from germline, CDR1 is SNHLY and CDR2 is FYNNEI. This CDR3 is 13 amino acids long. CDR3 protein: CASRDRENQPQHF. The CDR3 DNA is TGTGCCAGCAGGGACAGAGAAAATCAGCCCCAGCATTTT.

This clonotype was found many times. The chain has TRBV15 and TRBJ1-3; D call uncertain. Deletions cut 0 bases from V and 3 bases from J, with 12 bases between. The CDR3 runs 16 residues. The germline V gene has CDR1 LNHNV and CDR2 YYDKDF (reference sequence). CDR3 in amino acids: CATSRDPPAFGNTIYF. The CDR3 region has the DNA TGTGCCACCAGCAGAGATCCCCCAGCTTTTGGAAACACCATATATTTT.

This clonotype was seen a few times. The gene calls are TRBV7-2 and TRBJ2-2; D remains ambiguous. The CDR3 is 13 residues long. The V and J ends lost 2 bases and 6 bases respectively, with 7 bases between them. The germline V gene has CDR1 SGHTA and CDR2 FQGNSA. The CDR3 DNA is TGTGCCAGCAGCTTATGGCTCGCCGGGGAGCTGTTTTTT. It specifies CASSLWLAGELFF.

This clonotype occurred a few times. The CDR3: CASSPLRRSSGGDNEQFF. Written as DNA, the CDR3 is TGTGCCAGCAGCCCCCTAAGACGTTCTAGCGGAGGAGACAATGAGCAGTTCTTC. This chain uses TRBV7-3 with TRBJ2-1, with 7 positions matching TRBD2. Germline CDR1 and CDR2: SGHTA and FQGTGA. The V segment lost 5 bases and the J segment 5 bases; nucleotides outside the gene matches: 18. This CDR3 spans 18 amino acids.